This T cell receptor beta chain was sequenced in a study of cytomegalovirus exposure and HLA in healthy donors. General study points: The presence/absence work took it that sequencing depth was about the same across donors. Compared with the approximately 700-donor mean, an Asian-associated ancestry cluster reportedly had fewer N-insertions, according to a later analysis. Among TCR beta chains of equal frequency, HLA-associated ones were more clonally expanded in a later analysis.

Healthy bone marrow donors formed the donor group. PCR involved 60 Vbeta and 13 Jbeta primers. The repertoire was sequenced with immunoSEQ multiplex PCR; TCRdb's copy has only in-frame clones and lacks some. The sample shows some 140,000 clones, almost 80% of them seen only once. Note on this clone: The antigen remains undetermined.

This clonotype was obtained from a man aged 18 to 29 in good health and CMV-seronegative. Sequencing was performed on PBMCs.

The chain's CDR3 is CASKAQDSYEQYF. In DNA form, the CDR3 reads TGTGCCAGTAAGGCACAGGACTCCTACGAGCAGTACTTC. This chain connects TRBV19 to TRBJ2-7, with D possibly matching TRBD1 (5 bases). There are 13 residues in the CDR3. V lost 7 bases and J 0 bases, leaving 10 bases between the germline ends. CDR1 and CDR2 from the germline V gene are LNHDA and SQIVND (reference sequence).